This paragraph reports one T cell receptor (beta chain). No antigen is known for it. The entry originates in a study of response to subunit inactivated influenza vaccine. CDR1 and CDR2 (germline): SGHVS, FQNEAQ. Unmatched junction bases numbered 10, after V lost 5 bases and J lost 2 bases. The CDR3 has 16 residues. MiXCR, run by TCRdb on the RT-PCR reads, gives a single entry per CDR3 protein. The table lists about 190,000 distinct CDR3 sequences, 13% to 15% of them singletons. Points from the study as a whole: Authors suggested each seasonal influenza vaccination recruits few new T cells.

The sequencing here drew on CD8+ T cells sorted from PBMCs, taken 5 to 6 days after vaccination. The rearrangement joins TRBV7-8 to TRBJ2-3, with 7 bases aligning to TRBD2. The sequence was obtained from a man aged 50-60 years who received an inactivated influenza vaccine. The DNA for the CDR3 is TGTGCCAGCAGCCCCTTAGCGGGCGTCCTCACAGATACGCAGTATTTT. Protein sequence: CASSPLAGVLTDTQYF. Full variable domain (remainder filled in from reference TRBV7-8 and TRBJ2-3): GAGVSQSPRYKVAKRGQDVALRCDPISGHVSLFWYQQALGQGPEFLTYFQNEAQLDKSGLPSDRFFAERPEGSVSTLKIQRTQQEDSAVYLCASSPLAGVLTDTQYFGPGTRLTVL.